The text below deals with one T cell receptor beta chain. Its antigen is still unknown. CDR3 size: 13 residues. V lost 1 base, J lost 4 bases, and 4 bases lay in between. The germline CDR1 and CDR2 sequences are MGHDK and SYGVNS. The data originate from a study of T cells in Graves' hyperthyroidism and ophthalmopathy. For the study at large: Peripheral blood draws took place at initial diagnosis, ahead of any treatment.

Clinical symptoms, serum thyroxine and TRAb, thyroid ultrasound and orbital computed tomography together formed the diagnostic basis. PBMCs were derived from roughly 10 ml fresh peripheral blood. Amplification of TCR beta CDR3 regions was performed using RNA transcripts as template. When the TCR CDR3 underwent first-round RT-PCR, the HTBI primer set was used. MiXCR was run by TCRdb on the multiplex PCR reads, yielding one entry per CDR3 protein. The data show over 200,000 distinct CDR3 sequences, 17% seen once. Findings and caveats of the study: Most clonotypes expanded in the thyroid (above 0.001) were also present in blood.

This rearrangement joins TRBV25-1 to TRBJ2-2; no clear D. Sequencing was done on a sample of blood. This receptor was identified in a man in his fifties with Graves' hyperthyroidism. The CDR3 spells CASSEWTTGELFF. The CDR3 DNA follows: TGTGCCAGCAGTGAATGGACCACCGGGGAGCTGTTTTTT.